The 3 T cell receptor beta chains below all came from one sample that was sequenced in a study of blood T cell repertoires in COVID-19. Some clones are missing from TCRdb's copy, which holds only in-frame ones; the method was immunoSEQ multiplex PCR. The sample shows some 150,000 clones, approximately 86% of them seen only once. The sample taken for sequencing was peripheral blood. The origin of the receptors is a woman aged 60-70 years with active or convalescent COVID-19.

The V call is TRBV5-8, the J call TRBJ1-2; TRBD1 agrees at 7 bases. There are 13 residues in the CDR3. V lost 3 bases to trimming and J lost 4 bases; unmatched junction nucleotides: 3. Germline CDR1 SGHTS, CDR2 YDEGEE. The CDR3 region is CASSWDSPYGYTF. The DNA for the CDR3 is TGTGCCAGCAGCTGGGACAGCCCCTATGGCTACACCTTC.

The V and J genes are TRBV7-2 and TRBJ1-5; 8 nucleotides line up with TRBD1. The junction had 12 bases not matched to a gene; V was cut back by 5 bases and J by 6 bases. The CDR3 is 16 residues long. From germline, CDR1 is SGHTA and CDR2 FQGNSA. CDR3 in amino acids: CASSLTGAGESQPQHF. The CDR3 bases are TGTGCCAGCAGCCTGACAGGGGCTGGAGAAAGTCAGCCCCAGCATTTT.

This sequence joins TRBV19 and TRBJ1-1; TRBD1 aligns across 9 bases. The CDR3 length is 15 residues. Germline lookup yields CDR1 LNHDA and CDR2 SQIVND (reference sequence). With 1 base clipped from V and 6 bases from J, the junction kept 6 bases outside the gene matches. CDR3 sequence: CASSIGDRVMAEAFF. The CDR3 DNA is TGTGCCAGTAGTATAGGGGACAGGGTAATGGCTGAAGCTTTCTTT.